This TCR beta chain stems from a study of cytomegalovirus exposure and HLA in healthy donors. The PCR employed 60 Vbeta primers together with 13 Jbeta primers. TCRdb's copy holds only in-frame clones and misses some; the assay was immunoSEQ multiplex PCR. This sample yields 150,000 to 200,000 clones, of which approximately 81% are seen a single time; 2.2% belongs to the top ten. Germline CDR1 SQVTM, CDR2 ANQGSEA. Trimming cost V 0 bases and J 5 bases; bases outside gene matches: 6. The CDR3 runs to 16 residues. In regard to this clone: Its cognate antigen is unknown.

Points from the study as a whole: Most likely, a cluster of highly shared sequence variants arose as a sequencing artifact. Productive status was seen about 87% or about 30% of the time for most TCR beta V segments in an earlier analysis. Follow-up analysis later connected one missense variant in DCLRE1C with trimming of TCR beta V- and J-genes.

The chain is built from TRBV29-1 and TRBJ2-1; 11 bases align to TRBD2. The sequence came from a woman aged 25 to 45 in good health and CMV-seronegative. Sequencing was carried out using PBMCs. The CDR3 DNA follows: TGCAGCGTTGAAGACCTAGCGGGAGGACTTAACAATGAGCAGTTCTTC. Its protein is CSVEDLAGGLNNEQFF.